There are a few counts of the clone carrying this TCR beta chain. The target antigen is unknown. Trimming left V 3 bases short and J 4 bases short, with 5 bases between. The germline CDR1 and CDR2 sequences are SGHNT and YENEEA. This CDR3 is 12 amino acids long. Sequenced material consisted of expressed TCRB transcripts (all of the isolated RNA was reverse transcribed). Profiled with immunoSEQ multiplex PCR; TCRdb holds only in-frame clones, not every one. The repertoire holds 90,000 to 110,000 clones, with 40% as singletons. One heparinised blood draw, averaging roughly 120 mL, came from each donor. This specimen belongs to a study of beta chain features in type 1 diabetes. Points from the study as a whole: Cells expressing TCR highly could be over-represented by cDNA sequencing. All four CD4+ subsets from Type 1 diabetes patients carried moderately but significantly shorter TCRB CDR3s.

The chain is built from TRBV11-3 and TRBJ2-3, with D uncertain. This TCR came from a woman in her late teens or twenties in good health. The sequenced sample was stem cell memory CD4+ T cells from blood. The CDR3 loop reads CASSLNSDTQYF. CDR3 nucleotide sequence: TGTGCCAGCAGCTTGAACTCAGATACGCAGTATTTT.